Each of the 26 T cell receptor beta chains below was sequenced from the same sample in a study of blood T cells in healthy people across ages. A J-beta primer mix and a sample-barcoded 5' primer were used in a second PCR of roughly 6 to 12 cycles. TCRdb used MiXCR to reprocess the 5' RACE reads, holding one entry per CDR3 protein. This sample has approximately 810,000 distinct CDR3 sequences, with 29% found just once. The source material was blood. The receptors come from a woman of 80 years or more in good health.

The chain has TRBV7-2 and TRBJ1-1, with 9 bases matching TRBD1. The V gene end was trimmed by 0 bases and the J gene end by 2 bases; junction bases not matched to a gene: 10. CDR1 is SGHTA and CDR2 is FQGNSA in the germline V gene. CDR3 length: 18 amino acids. The CDR3 DNA is TGTGCCAGCAGCTTAGCGCTGAGACAGGGGGTATTTAACACTGAAGCTTTCTTT. Amino acids: CASSLALRQGVFNTEAFF.

This clonotype was counted ten times or more. This chain joins TRBV20-1 and TRBJ1-2; 9 nucleotides line up with TRBD1. CDR1 is DFQATT and CDR2 is SNEGSKA in the germline V gene (reference sequence). The trim removed 5 bases at V and 5 bases at J, leaving 6 bases unmatched. The CDR3 spans 13 residues. In DNA, the CDR3 is TGCAGTGCTGGCGGACAGGGGACATATGGCTACACCTTC. Residues: CSAGGQGTYGYTF.

In this sample, this clonotype turned up a few times. The gene calls are TRBV5-1 and TRBJ1-5; 10 bases are a match to TRBD1. CDR1 and CDR2 (germline): SGHRS, YFSETQ. CDR3 length: 14 amino acids. V was pared by 4 bases and J by 8 bases, with 6 bases of the junction left unmatched. CDR3 sequence reads: CASSLGTGEKPQHF. The DNA of the CDR3 is TGCGCCAGCAGCCTAGGGACAGGGGAGAAGCCCCAGCATTTT.

In its sample, this clonotype was seen once. A much bigger clone sits one base away, suggesting this may be a read error. This chain connects TRBV20-1 to TRBJ1-5; D may be TRBD1 (5 bases). This CDR3 has 15 amino acids. V dropped 2 bases and J dropped 7 bases, with 18 bases sitting between them. CDR1 DFQATT and CDR2 SNEGSKA come from the germline V gene (reference sequence). As DNA, the CDR3 is TGCAGTGCTAGAAACTCCAGGGCAGGTAGCCAGCCCCAGCATTTT. This sequence encodes CSARNSRAGSQPQHF.

On this clonotype itself: It may be a read error: a sequence one base away is much more abundant. The chain recombines TRBV6-6 with TRBJ1-6; no definite D call. Trimming took 2 bases from V and 2 from J, leaving 4 bases between them. Looked up from germline, CDR1 is MNHNY and CDR2 is SVGAGI (reference sequence). The CDR3 length is 14 residues. For the CDR3, the DNA is TGTGCCAGCAGTTACGACCCCTATAATTCACCCCTCCACTTT. Protein sequence: CASSYDPYNSPLHF.

In this sample, this clonotype turned up many times. This chain connects TRBV24-1 to TRBJ2-1, with 10 bases aligning to TRBD2. This CDR3 comprises 15 residues. The germline V gene has CDR1 KGHDR and CDR2 SFDVKD. The ends lost 1 base at V and 8 bases at J; junction bases unmatched: 4. CDR3 sequence (DNA): TGTGCCACCAGTGATTTTAGCGGGGGGTTGTATGAGCAGTTCTTC. Its protein product is CATSDFSGGLYEQFF.

Many counts were recorded for this clonotype. The V and J genes are TRBV3-1 and TRBJ2-1; D may match TRBD1 or TRBD2 (5 bases each). Germline V gene lookup returns CDR1 LGHDT and CDR2 YNNKEL (reference sequence). Trimming removed 4 bases at V and 8 bases at J, with 12 bases between. The CDR3 covers 13 residues. The CDR3 region has the DNA TGTGCCAGCAGCCCGCTCGGGGCGCATGAGCAGTTCTTC. This gives the protein CASSPLGAHEQFF.

This clonotype appeared a few times. The genes are TRBV11-2 and TRBJ2-7; D may match TRBD1 or TRBD2 (5 bases each). Germline lookup yields CDR1 SGHAT and CDR2 FQNNGV. The CDR3 is 16 residues long. Trimming pared 1 base from V and 6 bases from J, leaving 19 bases between. CDR3 DNA sequence: TGTGCCAGCAGCTTAGCATGGTGCCAGGGAGTTTGCGAGCAGTACTTC. This translates into CASSLAWCQGVCEQYF.

In this sample, this clonotype turned up many times. The chain has TRBV3-1 and TRBJ2-1; the match to TRBD1 covers 7 bases. CDR3 length equals 14 residues. V shed 4 bases, J shed 5 bases, and the junction held 5 bases outside the gene matches. Per the germline V gene, CDR1 is LGHDT and CDR2 is YNNKEL (reference sequence). CDR3 DNA sequence: TGTGCCAGCAGCCTTGGGACAGTAAACAATGAGCAGTTCTTC. Encoded protein: CASSLGTVNNEQFF.

This clonotype was counted once. A much larger clone is a single base away; this may be a read error. This sequence joins TRBV10-1 and TRBJ2-1, with D possibly called TRBD1 or TRBD2 (6 bases each). The CDR3 is 15 amino acids. The V end lost 4 bases, the J end lost 5 bases, and 15 bases lay between the germline ends. CDR1 is WNHNN and CDR2 is SYGVQD in the germline V gene (reference sequence). The CDR3 is CASSVVGGRDNEQFF. Here the CDR3 DNA reads TGCGCCAGCAGTGTGGTGGGGGGCCGGGACAATGAGCAGTTCTTC.

This clonotype showed up many times. This chain links TRBV20-1 with TRBJ2-5; D is tentatively TRBD1 or TRBD2 (5 bases each). Deletions cut 5 bases from V and 5 bases from J, with 15 bases between. CDR1 and CDR2 (germline): DFQATT, SNEGSKA (reference sequence). This CDR3 has 13 residues. The CDR3 DNA reads TGCAGTGCTCCGTCGGGGCACCGGGAGACCCAGTACTTC. Amino acids: CSAPSGHRETQYF.

This chain connects TRBV7-2 to TRBJ1-4; D possibly corresponds to TRBD1 (6 bases). V gave up 3 bases and J gave up 10 bases, with 12 bases separating them. CDR3 size: 13 residues. Germline V gives CDR1 SGHTA, CDR2 FQGNSA. This chain's CDR3 is CASSFGGGGKLFF. Written as DNA, the CDR3 is TGTGCCAGCAGCTTCGGGGGGGGCGGAAAACTGTTTTTT.

This clonotype has at least ten counts. The rearrangement uses TRBV24-1 and TRBJ2-1; TRBD2 agrees at 8 bases. The J segment lost 3 bases and the V segment lost 5 bases, leaving 5 bases of the junction unmatched. Germline CDR1 reads KGHDR; CDR2 reads SFDVKD. The CDR3 has 15 amino acids. CDR3 nucleotide sequence: TGTGCCACCAGTGGGGAGCGGGGGAGCTACAATGAGCAGTTCTTC. Translated: CATSGERGSYNEQFF.

This clonotype has at least ten counts. The rearrangement links TRBV11-2 to TRBJ1-1; 10 bases are shared with TRBD1. This CDR3 comprises 15 residues. Germline values: CDR1 SGHAT, CDR2 FQNNGV. J gave up 6 bases and V 6 bases, and 10 bases lay outside the gene matches. For the CDR3, the DNA is TGTGCCAGCAGTCTCGAGACAGGGGGCATCGCTGAAGCTTTCTTT. Its protein is CASSLETGGIAEAFF. Together with reference TRBV11-2 and TRBJ1-1, the CDR3 gives the full variable domain: EAGVAQSPRYKIIEKRQSVAFWCNPISGHATLYWYQQILGQGPKLLIQFQNNGVVDDSQLPKDRFSAERLKGVDSTLKIQPAKLEDSAVYLCASSLETGGIAEAFFGQGTRLTVV.

Concerning this clonotype itself: It may be a read error: a sequence one base away is much more abundant. The rearrangement uses TRBV20-1 and TRBJ1-4; the D is unclear. The CDR3 length is 13 residues. Germline CDR1 and CDR2: DFQATT and SNEGSKA (reference sequence). CDR3 loop: CSFLEARTEKRFF. Written as DNA, the CDR3 is TGCAGCTTCTTAGAGGCTAGGACTGAAAAACGGTTTTTT.

On this clonotype itself: An end of the junction does not agree with germline; a read error may underlie this. The chain carries TRBV5-1 and TRBJ1-6, with D tentatively TRBD1 (5 bases). The CDR3 is 17 residues long. Germline V gives CDR1 SGHRS, CDR2 YFSETQ. The CDR3 DNA is TGCGCCAACAGCCTGGGACTCATGAGCTCCTATAATTCACCCCTCCACTTT. Protein sequence: CANSLGLMSSYNSPLHF.

This clonotype was observed a few times. A much larger clone sits a single nucleotide away, making a read error possible. The chain has TRBV7-2 and TRBJ2-5; 9 nucleotides align to TRBD2. This CDR3 comprises 13 residues. The J segment lost 5 bases and the V segment lost 8 bases, leaving 6 bases of the junction unmatched. The germline V gene has CDR1 SGHTA and CDR2 FQGNSA. As DNA, the CDR3 is TGTGCCAGCGCGCGGGGGGGCCGTGAGACCCAGTACTTC. Amino acid sequence: CASARGGRETQYF.

The gene calls are TRBV7-2 and TRBJ2-3, with TRBD2 identical over 14 bases. The CDR3 loop spans 20 amino acids. After removal of 2 bases from V and 0 bases from J, the junction contained 10 bases not matched to a gene. Germline-derived CDR1 and CDR2 are SGHTA and FQGNSA. The CDR3 DNA reads as TGTGCCAGCAGCTTAAGCCCCGGACTAGCGGGGGGCTTTAGCACAGATACGCAGTATTTT. Its protein is CASSLSPGLAGGFSTDTQYF.

This clonotype was seen only a few times. The CDR3 here is CAWKAGGSGYTF. As DNA, the CDR3 is TGTGCCTGGAAGGCAGGGGGCAGTGGCTACACCTTC. V usage is TRBV30 and J usage is TRBJ1-2, with 8 bases identical to TRBD1. The CDR3 is 12 amino acids. Per the germline V gene, CDR1 is GTSNPN and CDR2 is SVGIG (reference sequence). Trimming cost V 4 bases and J 7 bases; bases outside gene matches: 5.

V usage is TRBV6-5 and J usage is TRBJ2-3; 12 bases line up with TRBD2. Germline V gene lookup returns CDR1 MNHEY and CDR2 SVGAGI. After removal of 0 bases from V and 6 bases from J, the junction contained 10 bases not matched to a gene. This CDR3 contains 18 residues. The CDR3 nucleotides are TGTGCCAGCAGTTACTCGACTAGCGGGGGCCCTCCCTTTGATACGCAGTATTTT. It translates to CASSYSTSGGPPFDTQYF.

As DNA, the CDR3 is TGCAGTGCTAGAGATTCAGGGCAGGGGCCTAATGAAAAACTGTTTTTT. This codes for CSARDSGQGPNEKLFF. The rearrangement joins TRBV20-1 to TRBJ1-4, with D maybe TRBD1 (6 bases). The CDR3 is 16 amino acids. V lost 0 bases and J lost 3, with 14 bases in between. Germline V gives CDR1 DFQATT, CDR2 SNEGSKA (reference sequence).

V usage is TRBV4-3 and J usage is TRBJ2-2; D gene uncertain. The germline V gene has CDR1 LGHNA and CDR2 YSLEER. The CDR3 spans 15 residues. The V gene lost 5 bases and the J gene lost 5 bases, with 15 bases spanning the gap. The CDR3 DNA sequence: TGCGCCAGCAGCGGTTTAGGGCAGCTGACCGGGGAGCTGTTTTTT. Its protein is CASSGLGQLTGELFF.

The count of this clonotype is one. V usage is TRBV29-1 and J usage is TRBJ2-5; D perhaps matches TRBD1 (6 bases). The J call may be faulty, since TRBJ2-4 better matches the DNA end. The CDR3 is 12 residues long. CDR1 SQVTM and CDR2 ANQGSEA come from the germline V gene. CDR3 in amino acids: CSATDSRAIQYF. The CDR3, as DNA: TGCAGCGCAACGGACAGTCGGGCCATTCAGTACTTC.

Many counts were recorded for this clonotype. V gene TRBV10-3 combines with J gene TRBJ1-2; a weak D match, TRBD1 (6 bases). The length of the CDR3 is 18 residues. Trimming took off 3 bases at V and 1 base at J, with 21 bases between the two ends. The germline V gene has CDR1 ENHRY and CDR2 SYGVKD. This CDR3 reads CAISDTRLKRGFNYGYTF. Written as DNA, the CDR3 is TGTGCCATCAGTGACACCCGACTAAAGAGGGGGTTTAACTATGGCTACACCTTC.

This clonotype was observed once. The chain carries TRBV28 and TRBJ2-3; 10 nucleotides align to TRBD2. The CDR3 consists of 17 residues. CDR1 MDHEN and CDR2 SYDVKM come from the germline V gene. Trimming took 5 bases from V and 1 from J; bases not matched to a gene: 9. For the CDR3, the DNA is TGTGCCAGCAGTCCCCTATCTAGCGGGGGAGGCACAGATACGCAGTATTTT. The encoded protein is CASSPLSSGGGTDTQYF.

The chain combines TRBV12-3 or TRBV12-4 with TRBJ2-3, with D hard to call. This CDR3 spans 15 amino acids. The V gene lost 3 bases and the J gene lost 11 bases, with 21 bases spanning the gap. In nucleotides, the CDR3 is TGTGCCAGCAGTTTCGGCAGCGCGAGAGCAGATGTGCAGTATTTT. Residues: CASSFGSARADVQYF.